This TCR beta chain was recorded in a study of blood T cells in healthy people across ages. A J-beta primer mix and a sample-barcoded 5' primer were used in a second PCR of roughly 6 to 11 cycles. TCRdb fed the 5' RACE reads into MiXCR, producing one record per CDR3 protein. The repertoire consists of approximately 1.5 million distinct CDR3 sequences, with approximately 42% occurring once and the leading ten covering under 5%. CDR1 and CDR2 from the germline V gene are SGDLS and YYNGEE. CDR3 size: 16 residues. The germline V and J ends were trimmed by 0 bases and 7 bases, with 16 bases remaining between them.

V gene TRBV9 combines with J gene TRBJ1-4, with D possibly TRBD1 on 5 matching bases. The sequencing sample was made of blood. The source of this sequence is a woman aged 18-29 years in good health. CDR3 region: CASSVGGAALGEKLFF. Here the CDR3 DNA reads TGTGCCAGCAGCGTAGGAGGGGCAGCCCTGGGTGAAAAACTGTTTTTT.